Following are 23 T cell receptor beta chains from one sample sequenced in a study of identical twins. MiXCR was run by TCRdb on the 5' RACE reads, yielding one entry per CDR3 protein. The data show about 280,000 distinct CDR3 sequences, with more than 6.5% seen just once and over 2% held by the top ten. This sample also belongs to another study, concerning yellow fever vaccine responses in identical twins.

Material: memory (CD45RO+) T cells sorted from blood. Source of these receptors: a woman aged 18 to 35 in good health.

The chain couples TRBV6-1 to TRBJ2-7; D unresolved. The ends were cut back, 0 bases at V and 6 bases at J, with 15 bases in the middle. The CDR3 totals 15 residues. Germline V gives CDR1 MNHNS, CDR2 SASEGT. This CDR3 is CASSEAQDGASEQYV. In DNA form, the CDR3 reads TGTGCCAGCAGTGAAGCGCAGGACGGAGCCAGCGAGCAGTACGTC.

The chain couples TRBV19 to TRBJ2-2; TRBD1 matches at 7 bases. V trimming: 6 bases; J trimming: 5 bases; junction bases outside the gene matches: 6. This CDR3 has 14 residues. CDR1 and CDR2 (germline): LNHDA, SQIVND (reference sequence). The CDR3 nucleotides read TGTGCCAGTAGGGGGACAGACTCAACCGGGGAGCTGTTTTTT. Translated, it gives CASRGTDSTGELFF.

The V and J genes are TRBV7-3 and TRBJ2-2, with a weak D call TRBD2 (6 bases). V was trimmed by 5 bases and J by 3 bases, leaving 19 bases between them. Germline-derived CDR1 and CDR2 are SGHTA and FQGTGA. The CDR3 runs 17 residues. The CDR3 loop is CASSPIPGDPHTGELFF. The CDR3 DNA follows: TGTGCCAGCAGCCCCATCCCGGGGGATCCCCACACCGGGGAGCTGTTTTTT.

As concerns this clonotype: Sequence at one end of the junction differs from germline and may be a read error. This chain uses TRBV7-2 with TRBJ2-1; weak D call: TRBD2 (5 bases). CDR3 length: 15 amino acids. Germline CDR1 is SGHTA and CDR2 is FQGNSA. The DNA of the CDR3 is TGTGCCAGCAGCCGAGACCGGCCGCGGGTAGATGAGCAGATCTTC. As protein: CASSRDRPRVDEQIF.

This chain links TRBV24-1 with TRBJ2-6; 8 nucleotides agree with TRBD1. This CDR3 spans 17 amino acids. The V and J ends lost 4 bases and 1 base, in that order; junction bases with no gene match: 5. In germline, CDR1 is KGHDR, CDR2 SFDVKD. The CDR3 DNA is TGTGCCACCAGTGACAGGACAGGGCATTCTGGGGCCAACGTCCTGACTTTC. The encoded protein is CATSDRTGHSGANVLTF.

V usage is TRBV6-1 and J usage is TRBJ2-4, with TRBD1 as a possible D gene (6 bases). Germline V CDR1 and CDR2: MNHNS, SASEGT. The CDR3 contains 19 residues. Trimming took 4 bases from V and 2 from J, leaving 24 bases between them. Here the CDR3 reads CASSVRYRVIGLSKNIQYF. CDR3 DNA: TGTGCCAGCAGTGTCCGGTACAGGGTAATAGGGTTATCCAAAAACATTCAGTACTTC.

The J gene is TRBJ1-6, the V gene TRBV5-1; D might be TRBD1 (5 bases). V lost 4 bases to trimming and J lost 4 bases, with 12 bases between them. The CDR3 covers 15 residues. Germline V gene data show CDR1 as SGHRS and CDR2 as YFSETQ. The CDR3: CASSVDSPYNSPLHF. Written as DNA, the CDR3 is TGCGCCAGCAGCGTTGACAGCCCTTATAATTCACCCCTCCACTTT. The full variable domain, in which reference TRBV5-1 and TRBJ1-6 provide the parts outside the CDR3, is KAGVTQTPRYLIKTRGQQVTLSCSPISGHRSVSWYQQTPGQGLQFLFEYFSETQRNKGNFPGRFSGRQFSNSRSEMNVSTLELGDSALYLCASSVDSPYNSPLHFGNGTRLTVT.

The V and J genes are TRBV12-3 or TRBV12-4 and TRBJ1-6; D is unclear. Trimming took 3 bases from V and 0 from J, leaving 6 bases between them. The CDR3 sequence is 15 residues long. The CDR3 region is CASSLRSSYNSPLHF. CDR3 DNA sequence: TGTGCCAGCAGTTTGAGGAGCTCCTATAATTCACCCCTCCACTTT.

This clonotype was seen at least ten times. V and J are TRBV24-1 and TRBJ2-3, with D hard to call. V was pared by 1 base and J by 4 bases, with 2 bases between. CDR1 KGHDR and CDR2 SFDVKD come from the germline V gene. The CDR3 covers 12 residues. The CDR3 sequence: CATSDFADTQYF. The CDR3 DNA follows: TGTGCCACCAGTGATTTCGCAGATACGCAGTATTTT.

This clonotype occurred a few times. This chain connects TRBV6-5 to TRBJ2-5; 15 positions match TRBD2. The CDR3 contains 15 residues. Germline CDR1 MNHEY, CDR2 SVGAGI. V was pared by 4 bases and J by 9 bases, with 6 bases of the junction left unmatched. CDR3 residues: CASSSGTSGRRAQYF. For the CDR3, the DNA is TGTGCCAGCAGTTCCGGGACTAGCGGGAGGAGGGCCCAGTACTTC.

This clonotype was recorded a few times. The rearrangement uses TRBV18 and TRBJ1-1; perhaps TRBD1 as D (5 bases). This CDR3 is 17 amino acids long. Germline loops: CDR1 KGHSH, CDR2 LQKENI. The V end was cut by 1 base, the J end by 2 bases, with 17 bases between. The CDR3 protein is CASSPRGPGSENTEAFF. In nucleotides, the CDR3 is TGTGCCAGCTCACCACGGGGTCCAGGGAGCGAAAACACTGAAGCTTTCTTT. The full variable domain, with the rest looked up from reference TRBV18 and TRBJ1-1, is NAGVMQNPRHLVRRRGQEARLRCSPMKGHSHVYWYRQLPEEGLKFMVYLQKENIIDESGMPKERFSAEFPKEGPSILRIQQVVRGDSAAYFCASSPRGPGSENTEAFFGQGTRLTVV.

This clonotype was observed at least ten times. The chain links TRBV6-1 to TRBJ1-1; no firm D call. The CDR3 is 14 amino acids. Germline CDR1 and CDR2: MNHNS and SASEGT. V shed 6 bases and J shed 0 bases, with 11 bases lying between them. In DNA form, the CDR3 reads TGTGCCAGCAGAATAGTGGGAATGAACACTGAAGCTTTCTTT. This gives the protein CASRIVGMNTEAFF.

This clonotype turned up a few times. The rearrangement joins TRBV2 to TRBJ1-3, with D possibly being TRBD1 (5 bases). The V gene lost 6 bases and the J gene lost 0 bases, with 9 bases spanning the gap. The germline V gene encodes CDR1 SNHLY and CDR2 FYNNEI. The length of the CDR3 is 14 residues. Here the CDR3 DNA reads TGTGCCAGCAGGCAGGGCAACTCTGGAAACACCATATATTTT. Its protein product is CASRQGNSGNTIYF.

This clonotype was counted at least ten times. V and J are TRBV7-2 and TRBJ2-5, with unresolved D. Per the germline V gene, CDR1 is SGHTA and CDR2 is FQGNSA. The length of the CDR3 is 15 residues. The V end was cut by 1 base, the J end by 0 bases, with 9 bases between. DNA for the CDR3: TGTGCCAGCAGCTTAGTTCCGGCCTACCAAGAGACCCAGTACTTC. Translation gives CASSLVPAYQETQYF.

This clonotype was seen many times. V usage is TRBV5-1 and J usage is TRBJ2-2; D might be TRBD1 or TRBD2, each matching 5 bases. V was clipped by 0 bases and J by 3 bases, with 9 bases between them. The CDR3 contains 15 residues. Per germline, CDR1 SGHRS and CDR2 YFSETQ. In nucleotides, the CDR3 is TGCGCCAGCAGCTTGGCGGGGACCTACACCGGGGAGCTGTTTTTT. The encoded protein is CASSLAGTYTGELFF.

The chain is built from TRBV4-1 and TRBJ1-1; TRBD1 is a possible D gene (6 bases). V gave up 0 bases and J gave up 6 bases, with 14 bases separating them. The CDR3 extends over 15 amino acids. Germline lookup yields CDR1 MGHRA and CDR2 YSYEKL. The DNA for the CDR3 is TGCGCCAGCAGCCAAGACAGGGGAGGCTGGTCTGAAGCTTTCTTT. It yields the protein CASSQDRGGWSEAFF.

J is TRBJ2-2 and V is TRBV29-1; D might be TRBD2 (5 bases). Germline assignment: CDR1 SQVTM and CDR2 ANQGSEA. V gave up 5 bases and J gave up 5 bases, with 18 bases separating them. CDR3 size: 15 residues. This chain's CDR3 is CSVSRGSTGTGELFF. In DNA form, the CDR3 reads TGCAGCGTTAGCCGTGGCAGCACGGGAACCGGGGAGCTGTTTTTT.

This chain links TRBV7-2 with TRBJ1-1; D unresolved. Trimming removed 5 bases from V and 0 bases from J, with 13 bases in between. The CDR3 covers 15 residues. Looked up from germline, CDR1 is SGHTA and CDR2 is FQGNSA. The CDR3 coding sequence is TGTGCCAGCAGCCCCAACGGACGGTTGAACACTGAAGCTTTCTTT. This codes for CASSPNGRLNTEAFF. The whole variable domain, remainder taken from reference TRBV7-2 and TRBJ1-1, is GAGVSQSPSNKVTEKGKDVELRCDPISGHTALYWYRQSLGQGLEFLIYFQGNSAPDKSGLPSDRFSAERTGGSVSTLTIQRTQQEDSAVYLCASSPNGRLNTEAFFGQGTRLTVV.

In regard to this clonotype: A read error may explain this, as a much larger clone is one base away. This chain uses TRBV27 with TRBJ2-3, with D tentatively TRBD2 (6 bases). This CDR3 spans 15 amino acids. From germline, CDR1 is MNHEY and CDR2 SMNVEV (reference sequence). The CDR3, as DNA: TGTGCCAGCAGTCCGGGAGCCGCTAGCACAGATACGCACTATTTT. It yields the protein CASSPGAASTDTHYF.

Many counts were recorded for this clonotype. The chain couples TRBV25-1 to TRBJ1-1; D is perhaps TRBD1 (5 bases). V shed 3 bases and J shed 4 bases, with 12 bases lying between them. Germline-derived CDR1 and CDR2 are MGHDK and SYGVNS. This CDR3 region has 14 residues. CDR3 region: CASSDRQGATEAFF. The CDR3 DNA is TGTGCCAGCAGTGATCGGCAGGGAGCCACTGAAGCTTTCTTT. Full variable domain (rest looked up from reference TRBV25-1 and TRBJ1-1): EADIYQTPRYLVIGTGKKITLECSQTMGHDKMYWYQQDPGMELHLIHYSYGVNSTEKGDLSSESTVSRIRTEHFPLTLESARPSHTSQYLCASSDRQGATEAFFGQGTRLTVV.

This chain links TRBV18 with TRBJ2-6; D ambiguous. Germline CDR1 is KGHSH and CDR2 is LQKENI. The CDR3 runs to 15 residues. Trimming took off 6 bases at V and 0 bases at J, with 9 bases between the two ends. The CDR3 bases are TGTGCCAGCTCGCAGACAACCTCTGGGGCCAACGTCCTGACTTTC. Translation gives CASSQTTSGANVLTF.

This clonotype was counted only a few times. The chain joins TRBV20-1 to TRBJ1-1; D remains ambiguous. Looked up from germline, CDR1 is DFQATT and CDR2 is SNEGSKA (reference sequence). The CDR3 loop spans 13 amino acids. V gave up 7 bases and J gave up 0 bases, with 12 bases separating them. CDR3 sequence reads: CSVTHRVNTEAFF. CDR3 nucleotides: TGCAGTGTCACCCATCGGGTGAACACTGAAGCTTTCTTT.

This clonotype was observed many times. The V call is TRBV9, the J call TRBJ2-1; D ambiguous. This CDR3 is 13 amino acids long. Germline V gives CDR1 SGDLS, CDR2 YYNGEE. V was clipped by 3 bases and J by 6 bases, with 10 bases between them. The CDR3, as DNA: TGTGCCAGCAGCGCCAAGGGAACCAATGAGCAGTTCTTC. Its protein product is CASSAKGTNEQFF.